The subject of this entry is one TCR beta chain. The time point was: newly diagnosed GD, antithyroid drugs for less than 3 months. The TCR library was made from RNA that had been extracted from PBMCs in TRIzol. The CDR3 sequence is 14 residues long. Germline CDR1 and CDR2: DFQATT and SNEGSKA (reference sequence). V was pared by 2 bases and J by 8 bases, with 5 bases of the junction left unmatched. This sample is part of a study of regulatory T cells in long-lasting Graves disease. Libraries of TCR beta came from iRepertoire HTBI primers plus Arm-PCR of CDR3 regions. MiXCR, applied by TCRdb to the multiplex PCR reads, yields one record per CDR3 protein. The table records 400,000 to 500,000 distinct CDR3 sequences, about 15% of them present only once. The same sample was also studied in work on T cells in Graves' hyperthyroidism and ophthalmopathy. That work adds: Most thyroid clonotypes with frequency above 0.001 were detected in blood.

This TCR derives from a woman aged 18-29 years with Graves disease. This chain joins TRBV20-1 and TRBJ1-4, with TRBD1 matching 10 bases. The starting material was peripheral blood mononuclear cells (PBMCs), obtained at new diagnosis, from a patient treated with antithyroid drugs. CDR3: CSARPGQGHEKLFF. CDR3 coding DNA: TGCAGTGCTAGACCGGGACAGGGGCACGAAAAACTGTTTTTT.